This T cell receptor beta chain was recovered during a study of T cell repertoires in cytomegalovirus infection. Looking at the study overall: Public TCR beta signatures indicated both CMV infection and matching HLA type. General study findings and limits: Pooled public TCR beta family frequency picked out CMV carriers with the relevant HLA. HLA-C-restricted CMV-specific TCR beta clonotypes were dominant in the ex vivo response.

Trimming pared 3 bases from V and 3 bases from J, leaving 15 bases between. CDR3 length equals 16 residues. CDR1 and CDR2 from the germline V gene are KGHSH and LQKENI. TCRdb reprocessed the reads via MiXCR and lists one record per CDR3 protein. The table shows some 920,000 distinct CDR3 sequences, with roughly 31% occurring only once. Comments on this clonotype: Its antigen is unidentified.

The chain is built from TRBV18 and TRBJ1-5; D possibly corresponds to TRBD1 (6 bases). The clonotype originates from a human donor in good health (CMV status not recorded). Some clones in this sample may be carry-over from other donors' samples. The specimen was cultured CD8+ T cells from PBMCs, collected from culture after CMV antigen stimulation. CDR3 nucleotides: TGTGCCAGCTCACCCTTCTTTGAGGGACACAATCAGCCCCAGCATTTT. It specifies CASSPFFEGHNQPQHF.